Below, 15 T cell receptor beta chains from the same sample are listed, as sequenced in a study of blood T cells in healthy people across ages. Using a J-beta primer mix together with a sample-barcoded 5' primer, a second PCR was run for about 6 to 12 cycles. TCRdb used MiXCR to reprocess the 5' RACE reads, holding one entry per CDR3 protein. The table includes around 1,800,000 distinct CDR3 sequences, approximately 40% detected once. The specimen was blood. The receptors here all came from a human donor in good health.

The chain is built from TRBV13 and TRBJ2-2; weak D call: TRBD1 (7 bases). CDR1 is PRHDT, CDR2 FYEKMQ, per germline (reference sequence). This CDR3 comprises 16 residues. V gave up 4 bases and J gave up 3 bases, with 15 bases separating them. CDR3 amino acids: CASSSGGGGHTGELFF. Written as DNA, the CDR3 is TGTGCCAGCAGCTCCGGTGGAGGGGGCCACACCGGGGAGCTGTTTTTT.

This chain connects TRBV5-8 to TRBJ2-3; 14 bases are a match to TRBD2. The V and J ends lost 4 bases and 5 bases, in that order; junction bases with no gene match: 6. Germline CDR1 and CDR2: SGHTS and YDEGEE. The CDR3 totals 16 residues. CDR3 bases: TGTGCCAGCAGCCAAGGGACTAGCGGGGGAGGAGATACGCAGTATTTT. It yields the protein CASSQGTSGGGDTQYF.

CDR3 sequence (DNA): TGTGCCAGCTACGCGGGGAGGGGCAAAAACATTCAGTACTTC. Its translation: CASYAGRGKNIQYF. J is TRBJ2-4 and V is TRBV28; 7 bases are shared with TRBD2. The J segment lost 3 bases and the V segment lost 8 bases, leaving 7 bases of the junction unmatched. The germline V gene has CDR1 MDHEN and CDR2 SYDVKM. This CDR3 comprises 14 residues. Full variable domain (missing parts from reference TRBV28 and TRBJ2-4): DVKVTQSSRYLVKRTGEKVFLECVQDMDHENMFWYRQDPGLGLRLIYFSYDVKMKEKGDIPEGYSVSREKKERFSLILESASTNQTSMYLCASYAGRGKNIQYFGAGTRLSVL.

This clonotype occurred a few times. The rearrangement joins TRBV5-1 to TRBJ2-1; the D is unclear. Germline loops: CDR1 SGHRS, CDR2 YFSETQ. CDR3 size: 16 residues. The V end was cut by 4 bases, the J end by 5 bases, with 19 bases between. The DNA for the CDR3 is TGCGCCAGCAGCGTAGGTCCGGTACTCGAAAACAATGAGCAGTTCTTC. It translates to CASSVGPVLENNEQFF.

The V gene is TRBV27, the J gene TRBJ2-3; D call uncertain. The V gene lost 7 bases and the J gene lost 6 bases, with 14 bases spanning the gap. The CDR3 has 13 amino acids. Germline assignment: CDR1 MNHEY and CDR2 SMNVEV (reference sequence). The CDR3 reads CASTQTFRDTQYF. The CDR3 bases are TGTGCCAGCACGCAGACCTTCCGCGATACGCAGTATTTT.

The rearrangement uses TRBV6-6 and TRBJ2-7, with TRBD1 matching over 7 bases. The ends lost 6 bases at V and 2 bases at J; junction bases unmatched: 10. The CDR3 covers 15 residues. Germline CDR1 MNHNY, CDR2 SVGAGI (reference sequence). CDR3 residues: CASSDGTERPYEQYF. CDR3 in DNA: TGTGCCAGCAGCGACGGGACAGAGCGACCCTACGAGCAGTACTTC.

This clonotype was counted a few times. The V and J genes are TRBV6-5 and TRBJ2-3; perhaps TRBD1 as D (6 bases). Trimming stripped 6 bases from V and 6 bases from J, with 16 bases between. CDR3 length: 14 amino acids. Per germline, CDR1 MNHEY and CDR2 SVGAGI. CDR3 DNA: TGTGCCAGCAGCAAACTACAGGGTTGGGATACGCAGTATTTT. Amino acids: CASSKLQGWDTQYF.

Of note for this clonotype: This CDR3 is missing its conserved last phenylalanine or tryptophan, likely due to a read error. V is TRBV6-5 and J is TRBJ2-5, with no clear D. The CDR3 spans 12 residues. V was cut by 6 bases and J by 2 bases, with 7 bases left in between. CDR1 is MNHEY, CDR2 SVGAGI, per germline. The CDR3 DNA reads TGTGCCAGCAGACAGACTCAAGAGACCCAGTACTAC. This gives the protein CASRQTQETQYY.

This clonotype has just a few counts. The chain has TRBV7-8 and TRBJ1-2, with a tentative D call TRBD1 (5 bases). Trimming left V 7 bases short and J 5 bases short, with 17 bases between. Germline-derived CDR1 and CDR2 are SGHVS and FQNEAQ. The CDR3 is 14 residues long. CDR3 DNA sequence: TGTGCCAGCACCCCCACGGGACTTCGGTATGGCTACACCTTC. Translated: CASTPTGLRYGYTF.

This rearrangement joins TRBV29-1 to TRBJ1-1; possibly TRBD1 for D (6 bases). Germline-derived CDR1 and CDR2 are SQVTM and ANQGSEA. Trimming stripped 7 bases from V and 2 bases from J, with 14 bases between. The CDR3 length is 13 residues. This chain's CDR3 is CSARGQGNTEAFF. The DNA of the CDR3 is TGCAGCGCCAGGGGCCAGGGTAACACTGAAGCTTTCTTT.

Only a few counts were recorded for this clonotype. This rearrangement joins TRBV12-3 or TRBV12-4 to TRBJ2-7, with D hard to call. The CDR3 loop spans 12 amino acids. V was clipped by 1 base and J by 9 bases, with 10 bases between them. CDR3 residues: CASSLGPVGQYF. The CDR3 nucleotides are TGTGCCAGCAGTTTAGGGCCAGTCGGGCAGTACTTC.

Concerning this clonotype itself: A much larger clonotype is one base distant, so this may be a read error. V is TRBV29-1 and J is TRBJ2-1; 7 bases agree with TRBD1. This CDR3 is built from 14 residues. Germline V gene lookup returns CDR1 SQVTM and CDR2 ANQGSEA. J lost 10 bases, V lost 6 bases, and 15 bases had no gene match. The CDR3 nucleotides are TGCAGCGTCTTGACAGGGAAATCCTCCTACGAGCAGTTCTTC. Translating gives CSVLTGKSSYEQFF.

This clonotype was detected a few times. The V gene is TRBV21-1, the J gene TRBJ2-1. TRBV21-1 is a pseudogene. The CDR3 has 17 residues. The CDR3 nucleotides read TGTGCCAGCAGCAAGGCGTCACATGGGAGCTCCTACAATGAGCAGTTCTTC. It encodes CASSKASHGSSYNEQFF.

This chain's CDR3 is CASSVGYREQNYGYTF. Written as DNA, the CDR3 is TGTGCCAGCAGCGTAGGGTACAGGGAGCAAAACTATGGCTACACCTTC. The rearrangement joins TRBV9 to TRBJ1-2; D might be TRBD1 (6 bases). Deletions cut 0 bases from V and 2 bases from J, with 14 bases between. This CDR3 spans 16 amino acids. CDR1 SGDLS and CDR2 YYNGEE come from the germline V gene.

This clonotype has more than one count but fewer than ten. The chain recombines TRBV5-6 with TRBJ2-4, with D hard to call. V lost 0 bases and J lost 13, with 29 bases in between. The CDR3 loop spans 18 amino acids. Germline lookup yields CDR1 SGHDT and CDR2 YYEEEE. This chain's CDR3 is CASSLDPLLDPGGLEQYF. In nucleotides, the CDR3 is TGTGCCAGCAGCTTGGACCCCCTTCTCGACCCTGGTGGATTAGAGCAGTACTTC.